This T cell receptor beta chain was sequenced for a study of blood T cells in healthy people across ages. Germline lookup yields CDR1 LGHDT and CDR2 YNNKEL (reference sequence). The CDR3 has 16 amino acids. A second PCR, run for about 7 to 11 cycles, used a sample-barcoded 5' primer plus a J-beta primer mix. All cDNA molecules were each tagged by a template-switch adaptor with 12 random nucleotides. TCRdb used MiXCR to reprocess the 5' RACE reads, holding one entry per CDR3 protein. The sample lists fewer than 800,000 distinct CDR3 sequences; approximately 25% were seen once. This sample also appeared in a second study, on T cells of mothers and their children. Per that study: Donors were a few healthy Caucasian mothers and their six children.

Source material: blood. The sequence was obtained from a boy younger than 18 in good health. V is TRBV3-1 and J is TRBJ2-5; TRBD1 agrees at 8 bases. The J call may not be correct, given that the DNA end is closer to TRBJ2-7. The CDR3 is CASSQGSTRDRREQYF. For the CDR3, the DNA is TGTGCCAGCAGCCAAGGGTCTACGCGGGACAGGCGCGAGCAGTACTTC.